A selection of T cell receptor beta chains follows, all from one sample in a study of T cells in Graves' hyperthyroidism and ophthalmopathy. MiXCR, run by TCRdb on the multiplex PCR reads, gives a single entry per CDR3 protein. The sample includes a few hundred thousand distinct CDR3 sequences, 15% to 19% of them seen just once. The sequenced sample was blood. These receptors were taken from a woman in her twenties or thirties with Graves' hyperthyroidism. The conserved cysteine and the conserved F or W are not part of the CDR3 here. Fields, in order: J gene, V gene, CDR3 protein.

>TRBJ2-3|TRBV6-1
ASNLLAGGNTDTQY
>TRBJ2-3|TRBV13
ASSGGQTSTDTQY
>TRBJ1-3|TRBV18
ASSPSTLGNTIY
>TRBJ1-4|TRBV20-1
SARQGAGEKLF
>TRBJ2-2|TRBV3-1
ASSHRAVSGELF
>TRBJ1-2|TRBV7-2
ASSLAGGPGYGYT
>TRBJ1-1|TRBV13
ASSPQHLNTEAF
>TRBJ1-2|TRBV6-1
ASSASPGGNGYT
>TRBJ2-5|TRBV9
ASSVYSGRQETQY
>TRBJ2-7|TRBV30
AWSIATYEQY
>TRBJ2-1|TRBV2
ASIAFGEQF
>TRBJ2-1|TRBV7-2
ASSLDPARITEQF
>TRBJ2-3|TRBV12-3/TRBV12-4
ASTPEKVADTQY
>TRBJ2-7|TRBV7-9
ASSFQRDYEQY
>TRBJ1-4|TRBV6-1
ASSRDPRREKLF
>TRBJ1-4|TRBV30
AWSVFGGGFSTNEKLF
>TRBJ2-1|TRBV7-2
ASSDRTSGRAHEQF
>TRBJ2-3|TRBV5-1
ASSWIASTDTQY
>TRBJ2-3|TRBV3-1
ASSQEGEDTQY
>TRBJ2-5|TRBV11-2
ASSLGVLAGGGETQY
>TRBJ1-2|TRBV3-1
ASSQGNSGTYGYT
>TRBJ2-7|TRBV20-1
SARWLNLYEQY
>TRBJ2-3|TRBV7-2
ASSIGLAGGDTQY
>TRBJ2-7|TRBV12-3/TRBV12-4
ATQSNRGGEQY
>TRBJ2-7|TRBV3-1
ASSRLAFYEQY
>TRBJ2-7|TRBV7-9
ASSLVGLAGGPSYEQY
>TRBJ2-1|TRBV9
ASSVGQAGDEQF
>TRBJ1-1|TRBV9
ASSAGAPNTEAF
>TRBJ2-4|TRBV7-9
ASSSFGGGMSKNIQY
>TRBJ1-2|TRBV12-3/TRBV12-4
ASSAQGYGYT
>TRBJ1-1|TRBV20-1
SARAGQGLSEAF
>TRBJ1-6|TRBV27
ASSIDKGTPLH
>TRBJ1-5|TRBV4-1
ASSQEMGHNQPQH
>TRBJ2-1|TRBV4-1
ASSQALRGTYNEQF
>TRBJ2-1|TRBV20-1
SAGGLGLGNEQF
>TRBJ2-3|TRBV11-2
ASSYAGTGHPRLAGGGTDTQY
>TRBJ2-2|TRBV10-3
AISEGFSGSDGELF
>TRBJ2-7|TRBV30
AWSAAGYEQY
>TRBJ2-3|TRBV7-3
ASTAGPAPDTQY